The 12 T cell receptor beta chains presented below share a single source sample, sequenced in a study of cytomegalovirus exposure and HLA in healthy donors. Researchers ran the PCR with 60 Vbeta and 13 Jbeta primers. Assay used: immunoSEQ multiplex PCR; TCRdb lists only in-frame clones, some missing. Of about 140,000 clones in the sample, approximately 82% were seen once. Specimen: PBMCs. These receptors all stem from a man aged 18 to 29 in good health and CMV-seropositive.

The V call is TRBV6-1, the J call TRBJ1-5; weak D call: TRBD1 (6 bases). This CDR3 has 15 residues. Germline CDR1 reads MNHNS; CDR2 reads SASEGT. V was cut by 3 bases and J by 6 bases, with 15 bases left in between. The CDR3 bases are TGTGCCAGCAGTGAGATACAGGGAACGGGTCAGCCCCAGCATTTT. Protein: CASSEIQGTGQPQHF.

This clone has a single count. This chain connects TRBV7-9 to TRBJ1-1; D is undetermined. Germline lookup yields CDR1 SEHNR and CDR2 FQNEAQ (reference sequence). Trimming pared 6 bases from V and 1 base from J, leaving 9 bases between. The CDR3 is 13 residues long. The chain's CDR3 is CASRGLANTEAFF. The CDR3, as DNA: TGTGCCAGCAGAGGACTGGCGAACACTGAAGCTTTCTTT.

DNA of the CDR3: TGTGCCAGCAGTGAGACGGGGGAGACCCAGTACTTC. Amino acid sequence: CASSETGETQYF. The chain employs TRBV6-1 and TRBJ2-5; D is possibly TRBD2 (5 bases). The germline V and J ends were trimmed by 3 bases and 5 bases, with 7 bases remaining between them. Per germline, CDR1 MNHNS and CDR2 SASEGT. The CDR3 is 12 amino acids.

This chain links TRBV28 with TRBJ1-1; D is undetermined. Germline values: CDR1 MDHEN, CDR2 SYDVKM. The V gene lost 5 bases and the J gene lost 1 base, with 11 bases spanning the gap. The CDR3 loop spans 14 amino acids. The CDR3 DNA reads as TGTGCCAGCAGTCCCCCGTGGGCGAACACTGAAGCTTTCTTT. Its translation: CASSPPWANTEAFF.

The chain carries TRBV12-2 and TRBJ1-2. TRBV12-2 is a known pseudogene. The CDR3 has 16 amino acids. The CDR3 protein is CASRLGSLSYPRGYTF. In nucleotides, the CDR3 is TGTGCAAGTCGCTTAGGATCTCTCTCCTACCCGAGGGGCTACACCTTC.

The CDR3: CASSSKIRGKAFF. Written as DNA, the CDR3 is TGTGCCAGCAGTTCCAAAATCCGGGGAAAGGCTTTCTTT. The rearrangement uses TRBV6-5 and TRBJ1-1; D remains unclear. Looked up from germline, CDR1 is MNHEY and CDR2 is SVGAGI. The ends were cut back, 4 bases at V and 11 bases at J, with 17 bases in the middle. The CDR3 runs 13 residues.

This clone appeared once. In DNA, the CDR3 is TGTGCCAGCAGTGGACTACCCCGCACAGATACGCAGTATTTT. Protein product: CASSGLPRTDTQYF. The rearrangement uses TRBV6-1 and TRBJ2-3; maybe TRBD2 (5 bases). Trimming removed 4 bases at V and 1 base at J, with 9 bases between. The CDR3 runs 14 residues. Germline CDR1 reads MNHNS; CDR2 reads SASEGT.

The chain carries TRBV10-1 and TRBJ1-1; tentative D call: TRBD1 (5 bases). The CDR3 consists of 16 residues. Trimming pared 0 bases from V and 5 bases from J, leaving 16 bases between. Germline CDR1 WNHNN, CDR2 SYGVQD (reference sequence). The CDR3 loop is CASSESEREGRTEAFF. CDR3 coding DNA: TGCGCCAGCAGTGAGTCGGAGAGGGAGGGGAGAACTGAAGCTTTCTTT.

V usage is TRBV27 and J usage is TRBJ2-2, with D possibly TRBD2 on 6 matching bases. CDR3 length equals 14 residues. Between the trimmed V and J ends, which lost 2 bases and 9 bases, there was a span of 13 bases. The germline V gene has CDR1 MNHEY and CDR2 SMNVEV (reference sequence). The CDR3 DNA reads TGTGCCAGCAGTTTAACGGGAGATGGGCGGGAGCTGTTTTTT. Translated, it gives CASSLTGDGRELFF.

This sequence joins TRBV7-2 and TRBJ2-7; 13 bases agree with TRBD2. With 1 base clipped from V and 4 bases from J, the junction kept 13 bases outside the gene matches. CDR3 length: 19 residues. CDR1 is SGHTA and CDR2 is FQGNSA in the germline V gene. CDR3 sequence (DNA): TGTGCCAGCAGCTTAGGGCCCCGACTAGCGGGAGGTCCGGCGTACGAGCAGTACTTC. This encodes CASSLGPRLAGGPAYEQYF.

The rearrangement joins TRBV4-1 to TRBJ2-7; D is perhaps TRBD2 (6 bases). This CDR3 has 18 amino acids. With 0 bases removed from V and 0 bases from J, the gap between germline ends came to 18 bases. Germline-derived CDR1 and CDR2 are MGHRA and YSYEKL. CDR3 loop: CASSQDPPSDYFSYEQYF. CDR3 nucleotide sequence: TGCGCCAGCAGCCAAGATCCCCCTTCGGACTATTTCTCCTACGAGCAGTACTTC.

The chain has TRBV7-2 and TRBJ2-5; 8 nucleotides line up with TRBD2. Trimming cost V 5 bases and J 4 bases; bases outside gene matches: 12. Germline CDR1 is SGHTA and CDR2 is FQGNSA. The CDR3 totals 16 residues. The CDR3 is CASSLLAGSLVETQYF. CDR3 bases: TGTGCCAGCAGCCTCTTAGCGGGAAGCCTCGTAGAGACCCAGTACTTC.